The 30 T cell receptor beta chains below all came from one sample that was sequenced in a study of blood T cell repertoires in COVID-19. Assay: immunoSEQ multiplex PCR; the TCRdb copy retains only in-frame clones and omits some. This sample has around 100,000 clones, with more than 75% found just once. Sequenced: peripheral blood. These receptors were obtained from a man in his forties or fifties with acute or convalescent COVID-19.

The chain recombines TRBV9 with TRBJ2-7, with 13 bases aligning to TRBD2. The V gene's germline CDR1 is SGDLS and CDR2 YYNGEE. This CDR3 has 15 residues. J was trimmed by 5 bases and V by 4 bases; bases with no gene match: 6. CDR3 sequence: CASSLTSGRADEQYF. CDR3 sequence (DNA): TGTGCCAGCAGCCTTACTAGCGGGAGGGCAGACGAGCAGTACTTC. The full variable domain, in which reference TRBV9 and TRBJ2-7 provide the parts outside the CDR3, is DSGVTQTPKHLITATGQRVTLRCSPRSGDLSVYWYQQSLDQGLQFLIQYYNGEERAKGNILERFSAQQFPDLHSELNLSSLELGDSALYFCASSLTSGRADEQYFGPGTRLTVT.

The chain has TRBV5-1 and TRBJ2-1, with 7 bases matching TRBD2. The length of the CDR3 is 14 residues. Trimming at V came to 4 bases and at J to 2 bases, leaving 3 bases not matched to a gene. Germline values: CDR1 SGHRS, CDR2 YFSETQ. In DNA, the CDR3 is TGCGCCAGCAGCCCAGCGGGACCCTACAATGAGCAGTTCTTC. Protein product: CASSPAGPYNEQFF.

The chain joins TRBV30 to TRBJ1-3; the D is unclear. Trimming shortened V by 1 base and J by 1 base, and 8 bases separated the two germline ends. Germline V gene lookup returns CDR1 GTSNPN and CDR2 SVGIG (reference sequence). The CDR3 covers 14 residues. CDR3 nucleotides: TGTGCCTGGAGTGAACGGGGTTCTGGAAACACCATATATTTT. This gives the protein CAWSERGSGNTIYF.

This chain links TRBV2 with TRBJ2-5; no definite D call. Trimming removed 6 bases from V and 5 bases from J, with 10 bases in between. Germline CDR1 is SNHLY and CDR2 is FYNNEI. CDR3 length equals 12 residues. The CDR3 bases are TGTGCCAGCAGCGACATTCAGGAGACCCAGTACTTC. This gives the protein CASSDIQETQYF.

In its sample, this clone was seen once. This chain links TRBV7-5 with TRBJ2-7; the DNA was not compared with TRBD2, the D call given in the table. TRBV7-5 is shown as a pseudogene. The CDR3 covers 15 residues. The CDR3 DNA is TGTGCCAGCGCTGTATTGGGAGGAATGTTTTGCGAGCAGTACTTC. Translated: CASAVLGGMFCEQYF.

The chain joins TRBV5-1 to TRBJ1-2, with 7 bases lining up with TRBD1. Trimming cost V 4 bases and J 6 bases; bases outside gene matches: 6. CDR1 SGHRS and CDR2 YFSETQ come from the germline V gene. This CDR3 comprises 13 residues. This CDR3 is CASSPTGSNGYTF. The CDR3 bases are TGCGCCAGCAGCCCGACAGGGAGTAATGGCTACACCTTC.

The V and J genes are TRBV5-6 and TRBJ1-2, with TRBD1 matching 7 bases. The CDR3 covers 14 residues. Germline CDR1 SGHDT, CDR2 YYEEEE. V gave up 3 bases and J gave up 4 bases; unmatched junction bases: 6. Here the CDR3 DNA reads TGTGCCAGCAGCTGGGGACAGCCGCCCTATGGCTACACCTTC. Residues: CASSWGQPPYGYTF.

The CDR3 region has the DNA TGTGCCAGTAGTACCGTAGGGAGGCGCCACAATCAGCCCCAGCATTTT. Residues: CASSTVGRRHNQPQHF. The rearrangement uses TRBV19 and TRBJ1-5; D call uncertain. V lost 4 bases and J lost 3, with 16 bases in between. Germline assignment: CDR1 LNHDA and CDR2 SQIVND (reference sequence). This CDR3 contains 16 residues.

This clone occurred once. This chain connects TRBV2 to TRBJ1-5; weak D call: TRBD1 (6 bases). The germline V gene has CDR1 SNHLY and CDR2 FYNNEI. The CDR3 covers 13 residues. Trimming took off 10 bases at V and 6 bases at J, with 16 bases between the two ends. This CDR3 is CATGAPGVQPQHF. CDR3 nucleotide sequence: TGTGCCACCGGGGCCCCAGGGGTTCAGCCCCAGCATTTT.

V is TRBV15 and J is TRBJ2-5, with D perhaps TRBD2 (7 bases). CDR1 and CDR2 from the germline V gene are LNHNV and YYDKDF (reference sequence). V was trimmed by 1 base and J by 1 base, leaving 10 bases between them. The CDR3 is 15 amino acids. For the CDR3, the DNA is TGTGCCACCAGCAGAGGGGGGGGCAGCCAAGAGACCCAGTACTTC. It translates to CATSRGGGSQETQYF.

The V gene is TRBV30, the J gene TRBJ2-2, with 7 nucleotides matching TRBD1. There are 14 residues in the CDR3. Germline CDR1 GTSNPN, CDR2 SVGIG (reference sequence). The ends lost 4 bases at V and 6 bases at J; junction bases unmatched: 8. This chain's CDR3 is CAWTRDRVSGELFF. In DNA form, the CDR3 reads TGTGCCTGGACACGTGACAGGGTTTCCGGGGAGCTGTTTTTT.

The J gene is TRBJ1-2, the V gene TRBV12-5; possible D gene TRBD1, 6 bases. Germline loops: CDR1 LGHNT, CDR2 FRNRAP. The CDR3 has 12 residues. Trimming removed 6 bases from V and 7 bases from J, with 12 bases in between. The CDR3 loop reads CASGPGAGGYTF. In DNA, the CDR3 is TGTGCTAGTGGGCCAGGGGCTGGTGGCTACACCTTC.

V is TRBV2 and J is TRBJ1-2, with TRBD1 matching over 7 bases. Trimming took 6 bases from V and 4 from J; bases not matched to a gene: 11. CDR1 and CDR2 (germline): SNHLY, FYNNEI. The CDR3 has 15 amino acids. The CDR3 region has the DNA TGTGCCAGCAGAGATCAGGGGGGATATGGCTATGGCTACACCTTC. Residues: CASRDQGGYGYGYTF.

The chain links TRBV6-1 to TRBJ2-1; 10 nucleotides agree with TRBD1. J gave up 7 bases and V 3 bases, and 6 bases lay outside the gene matches. The CDR3 is 15 amino acids. Germline CDR1 is MNHNS and CDR2 is SASEGT. This CDR3 reads CASSDRQGALNEQFF. The CDR3 DNA reads as TGTGCCAGCAGTGATCGACAGGGGGCGTTGAATGAGCAGTTCTTC.

The DNA of the CDR3 is TGTGCCAGAAAACCGGACAGGACAGGAAACTATGGCTACACCTTC. It codes for CARKPDRTGNYGYTF. J is TRBJ1-2 and V is TRBV5-3; 7 bases line up with TRBD1. TRBV5-3 has ORF status, its function being uncertain. The junction had 10 bases not matched to a gene; V was cut back by 6 bases and J by 2 bases. The CDR3 runs 15 residues.

The V gene is TRBV10-2, the J gene TRBJ1-1; 7 bases fit TRBD1. Germline assignment: CDR1 WSHSY and CDR2 SAAADI. This CDR3 has 12 residues. Germline trimming cut 5 bases from V and 6 bases from J; bases unmatched to any gene: 3. The CDR3 loop reads CASSSGGAEAFF. The CDR3 nucleotides are TGCGCCAGCAGTTCAGGGGGAGCTGAAGCTTTCTTT.

A few counts support this clone. The rearrangement uses TRBV11-3 and TRBJ2-1; unclear D gene. Trimming stripped 3 bases from V and 9 bases from J, with 12 bases between. The germline gives CDR1 SGHNT, CDR2 YENEEA. This CDR3 has 13 amino acids. The CDR3 bases are TGTGCCAGCAGCTTCTCCGTCTCGGGTGAGCAGTTCTTC. This codes for CASSFSVSGEQFF.

CDR3 sequence (DNA): TGTGCCAGCAGGACAGGGGGCAGTCAGCCCCAGCATTTT. This encodes CASRTGGSQPQHF. This chain uses TRBV6-5 with TRBJ1-5; 10 bases align to TRBD1. The junction had 2 bases not matched to a gene; V was cut back by 6 bases and J by 6 bases. Germline V CDR1 and CDR2: MNHEY, SVGAGI. The CDR3 has 13 residues.

CDR3 DNA sequence: TGTGCCAGCAGTTACATGGGGAGCTCCTACAATGAGCAGTTCTTC. It encodes CASSYMGSSYNEQFF. The V call is TRBV6-5, the J call TRBJ2-1; D perhaps matches TRBD2 (5 bases). This CDR3 comprises 15 residues. Trimming left V 2 bases short and J 0 bases short, with 8 bases between. CDR1 MNHEY and CDR2 SVGAGI come from the germline V gene.

This clone was counted only a few times. The chain uses TRBV29-1 and TRBJ2-1; the match to TRBD2 covers 10 bases. CDR1 is SQVTM and CDR2 is ANQGSEA in the germline V gene. V lost 3 bases, J lost 5 bases, and 7 bases stayed unmatched. The CDR3 has 15 amino acids. Here the CDR3 DNA reads TGCAGCGTTGAGACTAGCGGGTGGGGAAACAATGAGCAGTTCTTC. Protein product: CSVETSGWGNNEQFF.

This rearrangement joins TRBV6-1 to TRBJ1-1; no clear D gene. Per germline, CDR1 MNHNS and CDR2 SASEGT. This CDR3 has 14 residues. V was clipped by 1 base and J by 0 bases, with 6 bases between them. CDR3 DNA: TGTGCCAGCAGTGAAGTTATGTTGAACACTGAAGCTTTCTTT. As protein: CASSEVMLNTEAFF.

This CDR3 is CASSSSTGNEQYF. The CDR3 DNA is TGTGCCAGCAGCTCATCCACAGGAAACGAGCAGTACTTC. The V and J genes are TRBV11-3 and TRBJ2-7; D is possibly TRBD1 (5 bases). The CDR3 length is 13 residues. CDR1 SGHNT and CDR2 YENEEA come from the germline V gene. Trimming cost V 4 bases and J 5 bases, with 12 bases left between them.

This sequence joins TRBV4-2 and TRBJ2-3; the match to TRBD2 covers 14 bases. From germline, CDR1 is LGHNA and CDR2 YNFKEQ. The CDR3 totals 22 residues. The V gene end was trimmed by 1 base and the J gene end by 0 bases; junction bases not matched to a gene: 15. This chain's CDR3 is CASSQAATTSGRAGASTDTQYF. The CDR3 DNA is TGTGCCAGCAGCCAAGCCGCGACGACTAGCGGGAGGGCCGGGGCTAGCACAGATACGCAGTATTTT.

The rearrangement joins TRBV6-5 to TRBJ1-1, with unresolved D. The CDR3 has 14 amino acids. V was clipped by 0 bases and J by 4 bases, with 9 bases between them. CDR1 and CDR2 from the germline V gene are MNHEY and SVGAGI. The CDR3 sequence is CASSYSAGLTEAFF. CDR3 DNA sequence: TGTGCCAGCAGTTACTCCGCTGGACTCACTGAAGCTTTCTTT.

This chain connects TRBV6-1 to TRBJ1-5; tentatively, D is TRBD1 (6 bases). Trimming removed 1 base from V and 5 bases from J, with 15 bases in between. Germline V CDR1 and CDR2: MNHNS, SASEGT. CDR3 length: 16 amino acids. CDR3: CASSEGAGANYQPQHF. CDR3 DNA: TGTGCCAGCAGTGAAGGGGCAGGGGCGAATTATCAGCCCCAGCATTTT.

This sequence joins TRBV7-8 and TRBJ2-2; TRBD2 matches at 15 bases. Germline trimming cut 5 bases from V and 4 bases from J; bases unmatched to any gene: 8. The germline V gene has CDR1 SGHVS and CDR2 FQNEAQ. This CDR3 is built from 18 residues. In nucleotides, the CDR3 is TGTGCCAGCAGCCCAGGGGGGACTAGCGGGAGGAGCACCGGGGAGCTGTTTTTT. Translated: CASSPGGTSGRSTGELFF. Supplemented by reference TRBV7-8 and TRBJ2-2, the full variable domain reads GAGVSQSPRYKVAKRGQDVALRCDPISGHVSLFWYQQALGQGPEFLTYFQNEAQLDKSGLPSDRFFAERPEGSVSTLKIQRTQQEDSAVYLCASSPGGTSGRSTGELFFGEGSRLTVL.

This chain links TRBV4-2 with TRBJ2-3, with 7 bases identical to TRBD1. The CDR3 is made up of 16 amino acids. Germline lookup yields CDR1 LGHNA and CDR2 YNFKEQ. V shed 2 bases and J 0 bases; nucleotides not matched to a gene: 5. DNA for the CDR3: TGTGCCAGCAGCCAATTCGGGACAGCTAGCACAGATACGCAGTATTTT. It encodes CASSQFGTASTDTQYF.

The chain uses TRBV13 and TRBJ2-1; possible D gene TRBD1, 5 bases. Germline-derived CDR1 and CDR2 are PRHDT and FYEKMQ (reference sequence). Between the trimmed V and J ends, which lost 5 bases and 7 bases, there was a span of 27 bases. This CDR3 has 18 amino acids. The CDR3 region is CASSPTPDSSRKANEQFF. CDR3 in DNA: TGTGCCAGCAGCCCCACCCCCGACAGTTCCCGTAAGGCGAATGAGCAGTTCTTC.

V is TRBV14 and J is TRBJ1-1; D is possibly TRBD1 (6 bases). The germline CDR1 and CDR2 sequences are SGHDN and FVKESK. V lost 3 bases and J 5 bases, leaving 7 bases between the germline ends. There are 12 residues in the CDR3. The DNA for the CDR3 is TGTGCCAGCAGCCATAGGGGGACTGAAGCTTTCTTT. It translates to CASSHRGTEAFF.

V is TRBV7-3 and J is TRBJ2-1; 11 nucleotides align to TRBD1. This CDR3 spans 15 amino acids. Germline V gene sequence: CDR1 SGHTA, CDR2 FQGTGA. V was clipped by 5 bases and J by 9 bases; unmatched bases: 9. The CDR3 reads CASSARDRGNSEQFF. The CDR3 DNA reads as TGTGCCAGCAGCGCCCGGGACAGGGGGAATAGTGAGCAGTTCTTC.